This TCR beta chain originates from a study of T cell responses to AZD1222 COVID-19 vaccine. Study-wide results and limits: Along spike, vaccine-associated CD4 TCRs were found throughout, with dominance at 160-218 and 743-854. Females made up more of the donors, who were largely white British, and clonal diversity may have come out too low. Per reports, nearly half of all spike-specific TCRs target regions that are unmutated in variants. The study found Spike-specific TCR breadth and depth rose after two AZD1222 doses.

Libraries were prepared by immunoSEQ multiplex PCR; TCRdb keeps only in-frame clonotypes and omits some of them. The profile covers 110,000 to 150,000 clones, with 90% to 95% appearing a single time and about 12% taken by the ten largest. J was trimmed by 8 bases and V by 2 bases; bases with no gene match: 4. Germline CDR1 reads KGHDR; CDR2 reads SFDVKD. This CDR3 is 14 amino acids long. Comment on this clone: The antigen is unknown.

The clonotype comes from an adult who had recovered from COVID-19. This chain links TRBV24-1 with TRBJ1-2; 10 bases align to TRBD1. This material consisted of peripheral blood, taken after recovery from COVID-19. For the CDR3, the DNA is TGTGCCACCAGTGATTGGACAGGGGGACACGGCTACACCTTC. It translates to CATSDWTGGHGYTF.